The 16 T cell receptor beta chains listed next were all sequenced from one sample in a study of shared clonotypes between healthy human individuals. Measured with immunoSEQ multiplex PCR; TCRdb has only the in-frame clones, and not every one. The table has some 2,500,000 clones, roughly 93% seen once. The sample was naive CD4+ T cells from PBMCs. This sample's subset: CD45RA+ positively selected. All receptors come from a man younger than 35 in good health. Some clones in this sample may be carry-over from other donors' samples.

The chain joins TRBV6-6 to TRBJ2-7; D might be TRBD1 (8 bases). The V end was cut by 7 bases, the J end by 0 bases, with 13 bases between. The germline CDR1 and CDR2 sequences are MNHNY and SVGAGI (reference sequence). The CDR3 length is 14 residues. CDR3 nucleotide sequence: TGTGCCAGCAAAACAGGGGGGGACTCCTACGAGCAGTACTTC. It codes for CASKTGGDSYEQYF.

The gene calls are TRBV28 and TRBJ1-1; possible D gene TRBD1, 6 bases. This CDR3 spans 14 amino acids. Germline CDR1 reads MDHEN; CDR2 reads SYDVKM. The V gene lost 8 bases and the J gene lost 0 bases, with 13 bases spanning the gap. The DNA for the CDR3 is TGTGCCAGCGACACACAGGGTTTGAACACTGAAGCTTTCTTT. This sequence encodes CASDTQGLNTEAFF. The full variable domain, its missing parts supplied by reference TRBV28 and TRBJ1-1, is DVKVTQSSRYLVKRTGEKVFLECVQDMDHENMFWYRQDPGLGLRLIYFSYDVKMKEKGDIPEGYSVSREKKERFSLILESASTNQTSMYLCASDTQGLNTEAFFGQGTRLTVV.

The chain recombines TRBV28 with TRBJ2-2; D may be TRBD2 (5 bases). The CDR3 loop spans 14 amino acids. The V gene lost 8 bases and the J gene lost 6 bases, with 16 bases spanning the gap. Germline assignment: CDR1 MDHEN and CDR2 SYDVKM. This CDR3 is CASSSRLEAGELFF. The CDR3 DNA reads TGTGCCAGCTCCTCGCGGCTGGAGGCCGGGGAGCTGTTTTTT.

This clone was recorded once. The chain is built from TRBV7-9 and TRBJ2-3; 7 positions agree with TRBD1. V was clipped by 5 bases and J by 6 bases; unmatched bases: 8. This CDR3 is 14 amino acids long. Germline V gene lookup returns CDR1 SEHNR and CDR2 FQNEAQ (reference sequence). CDR3 in amino acids: CASSRDSSSDTQYF. CDR3 DNA sequence: TGTGCCAGCAGCCGGGACAGCTCGAGCGATACGCAGTATTTT.

This chain links TRBV27 with TRBJ2-1; D is possibly TRBD2 (6 bases). The CDR3 runs 15 residues. V was cut by 5 bases and J by 7 bases, with 18 bases left in between. CDR1 is MNHEY, CDR2 SMNVEV, per germline (reference sequence). CDR3 in DNA: TGTGCCAGCAGTCTTAGCGGTAGGTATGGGAATGAGCAGTTCTTC. It translates to CASSLSGRYGNEQFF.

The genes are TRBV18 and TRBJ2-2; D is undetermined. Germline CDR1 reads KGHSH; CDR2 reads LQKENI. The CDR3 runs 14 residues. Trimming shortened V by 6 bases and J by 2 bases, and 10 bases separated the two germline ends. CDR3 protein: CASSKTSNTGELFF. CDR3 nucleotide sequence: TGTGCCAGCTCTAAGACGAGCAACACCGGGGAGCTGTTTTTT.

CDR3 sequence (DNA): TGTGCCAGCAGTGCCCACGGTGCGGTCTCCTACGAGCAGTACTTC. It specifies CASSAHGAVSYEQYF. V is TRBV28 and J is TRBJ2-5, with D hard to call. The better agreement between TRBJ2-7 and the DNA end casts doubt on the J call. Germline V gene lookup returns CDR1 MDHEN and CDR2 SYDVKM. The CDR3 covers 15 residues.

The chain recombines TRBV27 with TRBJ2-7; 9 bases fit TRBD1. CDR1 and CDR2 (germline): MNHEY, SMNVEV (reference sequence). The CDR3 spans 16 residues. The junction had 5 bases not matched to a gene; V was cut back by 2 bases and J by 0 bases. The CDR3 sequence: CASSLSWDRVSYEQYF. The DNA for the CDR3 is TGTGCCAGCAGTTTAAGTTGGGACAGGGTCTCCTACGAGCAGTACTTC.

This sequence joins TRBV28 and TRBJ2-3, with 8 positions matching TRBD1. Germline V gene sequence: CDR1 MDHEN, CDR2 SYDVKM. The CDR3 covers 16 residues. The V and J ends lost 2 bases and 0 bases, in that order; junction bases with no gene match: 4. CDR3 residues: CASSLTGTGSTDTQYF. The CDR3 nucleotides read TGTGCCAGCAGTTTAACCGGGACAGGCAGCACAGATACGCAGTATTTT.

The V call is TRBV7-9, the J call TRBJ2-1; TRBD1 is a possible D gene (6 bases). This CDR3 is 17 amino acids long. Germline V CDR1 and CDR2: SEHNR, FQNEAQ (reference sequence). V was trimmed by 0 bases and J by 9 bases, leaving 21 bases between them. DNA of the CDR3: TGTGCCAGCAGCTTAGCGCGTGGGGGCACCTCCTCCGGTGAGCAGTTCTTC. The encoded protein is CASSLARGGTSSGEQFF.

The chain links TRBV7-2 to TRBJ2-1; 7 nucleotides align to TRBD1. The CDR3 loop spans 17 amino acids. The junction had 15 bases not matched to a gene; V was cut back by 1 base and J by 9 bases. Germline V gene sequence: CDR1 SGHTA, CDR2 FQGNSA. The CDR3, as DNA: TGTGCCAGCAGCTTAGTGGGTACAGGGGTAGTTCGAAGTGAGCAGTTCTTC. Amino acid sequence: CASSLVGTGVVRSEQFF.

The CDR3 sequence: CASSYLATSGRVEQYF. The DNA of the CDR3 is TGTGCCAGCAGTTACCTCGCGACTAGCGGGAGGGTAGAGCAGTACTTC. This rearrangement joins TRBV27 to TRBJ2-7; 14 positions agree with TRBD2. V was clipped by 4 bases and J by 7 bases; unmatched bases: 9. CDR3 length: 16 amino acids. From germline, CDR1 is MNHEY and CDR2 SMNVEV (reference sequence).

V and J are TRBV7-6 and TRBJ2-1; 10 nucleotides align to TRBD2. In germline, CDR1 is SGHVS, CDR2 FNYEAQ. This CDR3 contains 15 residues. The ends lost 6 bases at V and 7 bases at J; junction bases unmatched: 9. CDR3 DNA: TGTGCCAGCAGGCCACTAGCGGGAATGCAAAATGAGCAGTTCTTC. Amino acid sequence: CASRPLAGMQNEQFF.

The chain couples TRBV5-8 to TRBJ2-5; TRBD2 agrees at 7 bases. The CDR3 loop spans 15 amino acids. Germline CDR1 and CDR2: SGHTS and YDEGEE. Germline trimming cut 5 bases from V and 5 bases from J; bases unmatched to any gene: 12. The chain's CDR3 is CASRARDYPGETQYF. In DNA, the CDR3 is TGTGCCAGCAGAGCCCGGGACTACCCCGGCGAGACCCAGTACTTC.

The rearrangement links TRBV7-9 to TRBJ2-5; 8 bases match TRBD2. The J segment lost 4 bases and the V segment lost 2 bases, leaving 6 bases of the junction unmatched. The CDR3 covers 15 residues. The germline V gene encodes CDR1 SEHNR and CDR2 FQNEAQ (reference sequence). CDR3 residues: CASSLFRGRLETQYF. Here the CDR3 DNA reads TGTGCCAGCAGCTTATTCCGCGGGAGGTTAGAGACCCAGTACTTC.

This chain links TRBV27 with TRBJ2-3; D is undetermined. The CDR3 has 13 amino acids. V was clipped by 6 bases and J by 9 bases, with 16 bases between them. Per germline, CDR1 MNHEY and CDR2 SMNVEV (reference sequence). The CDR3, as DNA: TGTGCCAGCAGAAACACCCCCACACCCACGCAGTATTTT. Its protein product is CASRNTPTPTQYF.